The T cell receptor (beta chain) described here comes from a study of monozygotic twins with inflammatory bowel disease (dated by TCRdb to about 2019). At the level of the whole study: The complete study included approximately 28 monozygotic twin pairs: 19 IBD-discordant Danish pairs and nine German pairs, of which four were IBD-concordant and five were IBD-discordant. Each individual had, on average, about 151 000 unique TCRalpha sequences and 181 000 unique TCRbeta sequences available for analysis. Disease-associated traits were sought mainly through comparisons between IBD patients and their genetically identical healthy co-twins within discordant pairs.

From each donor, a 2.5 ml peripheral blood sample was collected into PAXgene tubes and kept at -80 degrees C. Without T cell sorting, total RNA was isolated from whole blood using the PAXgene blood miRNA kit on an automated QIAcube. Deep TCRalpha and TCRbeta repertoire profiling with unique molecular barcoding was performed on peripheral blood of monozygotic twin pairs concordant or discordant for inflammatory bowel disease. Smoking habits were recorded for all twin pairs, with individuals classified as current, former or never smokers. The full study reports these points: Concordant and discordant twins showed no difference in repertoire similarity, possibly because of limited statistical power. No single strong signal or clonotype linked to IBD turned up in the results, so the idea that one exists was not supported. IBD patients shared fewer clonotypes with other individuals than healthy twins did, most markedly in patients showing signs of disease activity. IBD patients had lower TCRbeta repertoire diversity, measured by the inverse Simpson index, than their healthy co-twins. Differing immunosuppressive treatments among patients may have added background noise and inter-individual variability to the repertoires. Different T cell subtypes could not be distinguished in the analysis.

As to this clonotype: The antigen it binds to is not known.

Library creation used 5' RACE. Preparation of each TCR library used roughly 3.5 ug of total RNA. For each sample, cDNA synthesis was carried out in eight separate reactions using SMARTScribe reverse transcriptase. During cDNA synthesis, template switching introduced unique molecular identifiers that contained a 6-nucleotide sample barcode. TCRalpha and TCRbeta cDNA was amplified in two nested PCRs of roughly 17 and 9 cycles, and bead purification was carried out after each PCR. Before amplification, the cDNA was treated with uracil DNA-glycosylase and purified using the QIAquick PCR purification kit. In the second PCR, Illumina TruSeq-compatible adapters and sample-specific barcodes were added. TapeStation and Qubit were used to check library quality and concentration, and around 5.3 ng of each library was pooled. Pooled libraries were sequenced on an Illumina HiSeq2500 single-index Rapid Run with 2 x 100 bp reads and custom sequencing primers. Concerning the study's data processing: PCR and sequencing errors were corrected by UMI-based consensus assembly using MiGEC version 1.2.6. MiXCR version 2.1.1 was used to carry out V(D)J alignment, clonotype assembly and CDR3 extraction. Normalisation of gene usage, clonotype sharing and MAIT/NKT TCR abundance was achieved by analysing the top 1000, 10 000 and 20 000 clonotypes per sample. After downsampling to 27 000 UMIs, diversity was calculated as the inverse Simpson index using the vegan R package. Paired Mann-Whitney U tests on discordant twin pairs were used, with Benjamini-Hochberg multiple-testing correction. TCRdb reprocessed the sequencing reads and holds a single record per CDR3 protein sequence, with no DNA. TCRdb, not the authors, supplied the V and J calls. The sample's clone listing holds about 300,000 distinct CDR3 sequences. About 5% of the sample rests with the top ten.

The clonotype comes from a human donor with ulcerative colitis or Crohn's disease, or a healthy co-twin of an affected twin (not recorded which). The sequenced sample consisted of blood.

CDR3 region: CASSYSMYRTSSYSYNEQFF. In this chain, TRBV6-2 or TRBV6-3 is recombined with TRBJ2-1; TCRdb outputs TRBD2, but without DNA this stays unchecked. Reading the germline V gene gives CDR1 MNHEY and CDR2 SVGEGT. The CDR3 measures 20 amino acids from cysteine to phenylalanine. Only the protein sequence is given.